Listed here are 25 T cell receptor beta chains from one sample, sequenced in a study of T cell changes during pregnancy in multiple sclerosis. The table came from immunoSEQ multiplex PCR; TCRdb's copy has only in-frame clones and leaves some out. The table includes approximately 90,000 clones, about 94% detected once. The sample was peripheral blood, taken in the third trimester of pregnancy. These receptors all come from a female donor with multiple sclerosis, enrolled in a pregnancy study.

The chain employs TRBV6-1 and TRBJ1-4; D not resolved. The germline CDR1 and CDR2 sequences are MNHNS and SASEGT. CDR3 size: 14 residues. V was cut by 2 bases and J by 8 bases, with 12 bases left in between. CDR3 nucleotides: TGTGCCAGCAGTGAACGGGGAAAGGAGGAAAAACTGTTTTTT. Translating it yields CASSERGKEEKLFF.

The V gene is TRBV30, the J gene TRBJ1-1; tentative D call: TRBD1 (5 bases). This CDR3 spans 13 amino acids. Germline V CDR1 and CDR2: GTSNPN, SVGIG (reference sequence). Trimming took off 2 bases at V and 1 base at J, with 8 bases between the two ends. DNA for the CDR3: TGTGCCTGGAGTCGAACAGGGAACACTGAAGCTTTCTTT. This sequence encodes CAWSRTGNTEAFF.

This chain connects TRBV5-1 to TRBJ2-7; D perhaps matches TRBD1 (5 bases). The V and J ends lost 0 bases and 3 bases respectively, with 13 bases between them. Germline loops: CDR1 SGHRS, CDR2 YFSETQ. The CDR3 is made up of 15 amino acids. The CDR3 here is CASSLVSTALYEQYF. The CDR3 DNA follows: TGCGCCAGCAGCTTGGTCTCGACAGCCCTCTACGAGCAGTACTTC.

This chain uses TRBV5-1 with TRBJ1-1; 7 bases are shared with TRBD1. V dropped 2 bases and J dropped 1; count of bases not matched to a gene: 2. The CDR3 extends over 14 amino acids. From germline, CDR1 is SGHRS and CDR2 YFSETQ. CDR3 protein: CASSFRQGNTEAFF. CDR3 in DNA: TGCGCCAGCAGCTTTAGACAGGGGAACACTGAAGCTTTCTTT.

The V call is TRBV5-4, the J call TRBJ2-1; D is ambiguous. CDR1 is SGHNT, CDR2 YYREEE, per germline (reference sequence). The V end was cut by 0 bases, the J end by 4 bases, with 14 bases between. The CDR3 runs 16 residues. CDR3 residues: CASSLVGSSLYNEQFF. Here the CDR3 DNA reads TGTGCCAGCAGCTTGGTCGGTAGCAGCTTGTACAATGAGCAGTTCTTC.

V is TRBV7-9 and J is TRBJ1-5; the D is unclear. Germline-derived CDR1 and CDR2 are SEHNR and FQNEAQ (reference sequence). Trimming pared 5 bases from V and 2 bases from J, leaving 10 bases between. The CDR3 extends over 14 amino acids. CDR3 DNA sequence: TGTGCCAGCAGCGAGAGGGATGGCAATCAGCCCCAGCATTTT. Translating it yields CASSERDGNQPQHF.

The chain has TRBV27 and TRBJ1-1; 8 bases line up with TRBD1. CDR3 length equals 13 residues. With V trimmed by 3 bases and J by 4 bases, 1 base remained unmatched. Germline loops: CDR1 MNHEY, CDR2 SMNVEV (reference sequence). The CDR3 DNA sequence: TGTGCCAGCAGTTTTGACAGGGGCACTGAAGCTTTCTTT. Protein product: CASSFDRGTEAFF.

Comments on this clone: The same CDR3 also results from other DNA sequences found in this sample. This chain links TRBV27 with TRBJ2-2; no definite D call. Germline CDR1 is MNHEY and CDR2 is SMNVEV (reference sequence). The CDR3 consists of 14 residues. V lost 3 bases and J lost 1, with 6 bases in between. The CDR3 DNA reads TGTGCCAGCAGTTTTGGCGGGAACACCGGGGAGCTGTTTTTT. It encodes CASSFGGNTGELFF.

V gene TRBV1 combines with J gene TRBJ2-7; the table's D call of TRBD2 was not tested on the DNA. TRBV1 constitutes a pseudogene. The CDR3 has 19 residues. This chain's CDR3 is CTSSQAPGGRARSSYEQYF. The CDR3 DNA follows: TGCACCAGCAGCCAAGCCCCTGGCGGGAGGGCCAGGAGCTCCTACGAGCAGTACTTC.

The chain is built from TRBV2 and TRBJ1-2; 7 bases map to TRBD1. V gave up 3 bases and J gave up 5 bases; unmatched junction bases: 27. Germline V gives CDR1 SNHLY, CDR2 FYNNEI. This CDR3 region has 21 residues. In DNA form, the CDR3 reads TGTGCCAGCAGTGATCCACTCTGGCCCCTCCGGGACAGTTTGAAAAATTATGGCTACACCTTC. Amino acids: CASSDPLWPLRDSLKNYGYTF.

The chain couples TRBV18 to TRBJ2-7; 9 bases line up with TRBD1. Per germline, CDR1 KGHSH and CDR2 LQKENI. J gave up 6 bases and V 1 base, and 7 bases lay outside the gene matches. The CDR3 is 15 amino acids. The CDR3 sequence is CASSPRGTGLAEQYF. The CDR3 nucleotides read TGTGCCAGCTCACCACGTGGGACAGGGTTGGCCGAGCAGTACTTC.

The chain employs TRBV18 and TRBJ2-3; unclear D gene. V lost 5 bases to trimming and J lost 3 bases, with 3 bases between them. This CDR3 spans 11 amino acids. Germline lookup yields CDR1 KGHSH and CDR2 LQKENI. CDR3 DNA: TGTGCCAGCTCAGTAACAGATACGCAGTATTTT. Protein product: CASSVTDTQYF. Complete variable domain (other parts from reference TRBV18 and TRBJ2-3): NAGVMQNPRHLVRRRGQEARLRCSPMKGHSHVYWYRQLPEEGLKFMVYLQKENIIDESGMPKERFSAEFPKEGPSILRIQQVVRGDSAAYFCASSVTDTQYFGPGTRLTVL.

The chain links TRBV10-2 to TRBJ1-1, with 10 bases identical to TRBD1. The V gene end was trimmed by 6 bases and the J gene end by 5 bases; junction bases not matched to a gene: 3. Germline V gives CDR1 WSHSY, CDR2 SAAADI. The CDR3 is 13 amino acids. The CDR3 sequence is CASSDRGQTEAFF. CDR3 bases: TGCGCCAGCAGCGACAGGGGGCAAACTGAAGCTTTCTTT.

This clone was observed a handful of times. The genes are TRBV2 and TRBJ1-1; the match to TRBD1 covers 10 bases. This CDR3 contains 15 residues. V shed 7 bases, J shed 10 bases, and the junction held 15 bases outside the gene matches. Germline V gene lookup returns CDR1 SNHLY and CDR2 FYNNEI. The CDR3 DNA reads TGTGCCAGCACTGCAACGACCGGGACAGGGGAAGGAGCTTTCTTT. Its translation is CASTATTGTGEGAFF. Together with reference TRBV2 and TRBJ1-1, the CDR3 gives the full variable domain: EPEVTQTPSHQVTQMGQEVILRCVPISNHLYFYWYRQILGQKVEFLVSFYNNEISEKSEIFDDQFSVERPDGSNFTLKIRSTKLEDSAMYFCASTATTGTGEGAFFGQGTRLTVV.

The chain links TRBV4-2 to TRBJ2-1; the match to TRBD1 covers 9 bases. This CDR3 has 15 residues. The junction had 4 bases not matched to a gene; V was cut back by 1 base and J by 6 bases. Germline loops: CDR1 LGHNA, CDR2 YNFKEQ. The CDR3 sequence: CASSQGTGVSNEQFF. CDR3 nucleotide sequence: TGTGCCAGCAGCCAAGGGACAGGGGTTAGCAATGAGCAGTTCTTC.

The chain joins TRBV19 to TRBJ1-1; no definite D call. Between the trimmed V and J ends, which lost 8 bases and 3 bases, there was a span of 13 bases. Germline CDR1 reads LNHDA; CDR2 reads SQIVND (reference sequence). CDR3 length: 13 residues. The CDR3, as DNA: TGTGCCAGTGCCCAGGTAGTCGACACTGAAGCTTTCTTT. Its translation: CASAQVVDTEAFF.

CDR3 in amino acids: CASTEGFNYGYTF. The DNA for the CDR3 is TGTGCCAGCACGGAGGGGTTTAACTATGGCTACACCTTC. V and J are TRBV27 and TRBJ1-2, with a possible D match to TRBD1 (5 bases). V lost 7 bases and J lost 1, with 10 bases in between. The length of the CDR3 is 13 residues. Looked up from germline, CDR1 is MNHEY and CDR2 is SMNVEV (reference sequence).

V usage is TRBV19 and J usage is TRBJ2-7; D may be TRBD2 (6 bases). The CDR3 has 15 residues. V was shortened by 4 bases and J by 2 bases, with 15 bases between the two germline ends. CDR1 LNHDA and CDR2 SQIVND come from the germline V gene (reference sequence). CDR3 region: CASSTRVAATYEQYF. CDR3 DNA: TGTGCCAGTAGTACTAGGGTAGCGGCAACCTACGAGCAGTACTTC.

This clone is a singleton in its sample. This chain links TRBV19 with TRBJ2-3; possibly TRBD2 for D (7 bases). CDR1 is LNHDA, CDR2 SQIVND, per germline (reference sequence). V was pared by 3 bases and J by 4 bases, with 14 bases between. CDR3 length: 15 residues. CDR3 DNA sequence: TGTGCCAGTAGTATTAGGCAGGGGAGGGCAGATACGCAGTATTTT. Translation: CASSIRQGRADTQYF. The variable domain in full, with the rest retrieved from reference TRBV19 and TRBJ2-3, is DGGITQSPKYLFRKEGQNVTLSCEQNLNHDAMYWYRQDPGQGLRLIYYSQIVNDFQKGDIAEGYSVSREKKESFPLTVTSAQKNPTAFYLCASSIRQGRADTQYFGPGTRLTVL.

The chain combines TRBV7-8 with TRBJ1-2; no clear D gene. Germline V lookup: CDR1 SGHVS, CDR2 FQNEAQ. Trimming stripped 1 base from V and 6 bases from J, with 12 bases between. The length of the CDR3 is 14 residues. The CDR3 reads CASSLGGSGDGYTF. CDR3 nucleotide sequence: TGTGCCAGCAGCTTAGGCGGTTCGGGTGATGGCTACACCTTC.

The rearrangement links TRBV29-1 to TRBJ2-3; tentative D call: TRBD1 (7 bases). Germline CDR1 and CDR2: SQVTM and ANQGSEA. V lost 5 bases and J 0 bases, leaving 12 bases between the germline ends. CDR3 length: 14 residues. The CDR3, as DNA: TGCAGCGTTTTACAGGGGACTAGCACAGATACGCAGTATTTT. It encodes CSVLQGTSTDTQYF.

The chain employs TRBV30 and TRBJ2-3, with 15 positions matching TRBD2. The CDR3 extends over 16 amino acids. V lost 5 bases, J lost 6 bases, and 9 bases stayed unmatched. Germline loops: CDR1 GTSNPN, CDR2 SVGIG (reference sequence). CDR3 coding DNA: TGTGCCTGGGGACCCGGGACTAGCGGGAGGTCGGATACGCAGTATTTT. Its translation: CAWGPGTSGRSDTQYF.

The CDR3 is CASSPRPVTGRVAYEQYF. In DNA form, the CDR3 reads TGTGCCAGCAGCCCACGCCCAGTTACAGGGAGAGTAGCCTACGAGCAGTACTTC. The chain is built from TRBV7-7 and TRBJ2-7; D might be TRBD1 (6 bases). This CDR3 has 18 amino acids. Trimming removed 5 bases at V and 2 bases at J, with 25 bases between. Germline V gene data show CDR1 as SSHAT and CDR2 as FNYEAQ (reference sequence).

The rearrangement links TRBV19 to TRBJ1-2, with 12 bases fitting TRBD1. The trim removed 3 bases at V and 8 bases at J, leaving 4 bases unmatched. The length of the CDR3 is 14 residues. CDR1 is LNHDA, CDR2 SQIVND, per germline (reference sequence). The CDR3: CASSISGQGAGYTF. The CDR3 DNA sequence: TGTGCCAGTAGTATCTCGGGACAGGGGGCCGGCTACACCTTC.

The chain carries TRBV7-9 and TRBJ2-2, with D possibly matching TRBD2 (6 bases). Trimming stripped 5 bases from V and 4 bases from J, with 11 bases between. Germline CDR1 and CDR2: SEHNR and FQNEAQ (reference sequence). CDR3 length: 14 residues. CDR3 sequence: CASSRRGSTGELFF. The CDR3 DNA is TGTGCCAGCAGCCGACGGGGGAGCACCGGGGAGCTGTTTTTT.